The present T cell receptor beta chain was sequenced within a study of blood T cell repertoires in COVID-19. Turning to the study itself: Specimens from acute and convalescent COVID-19 originated in the United States, Italy and Spain. The cDNA or gDNA used as material had been derived from T cells, B-cell-depleted T cells, or PBMCs.

This clone was observed a handful of times. Trimming took 5 bases from V and 0 from J; bases not matched to a gene: 6. Germline assignment: CDR1 MGHRA and CDR2 YSYEKL. The CDR3 contains 15 residues. Original data processing: Counts of nucleated cells, estimated from reference gene primer amplification, were obtained. Measured with immunoSEQ multiplex PCR; TCRdb has only the in-frame clones, and not every one. V, J and clone size are taken as reported in that table, and D and trimming were inferred from the DNA itself. Among around 140,000 clones listed, just under 80% were seen once. This chain uses TRBV4-1 with TRBJ2-7; 8 nucleotides line up with TRBD1. The sequencing input was peripheral blood. The receptor was derived from a woman aged 55-70 years with acute or convalescent COVID-19. For the CDR3, the DNA is TGCGCCAGCAGCGCCCCCGGGACAGGCTCCTACGAGCAGTACTTC. Translation: CASSAPGTGSYEQYF.